This T cell receptor (beta chain) is drawn from a study of cytomegalovirus exposure and HLA in healthy donors. Regarding donors, all were healthy bone marrow donors. The PCR contained 60 Vbeta and 13 Jbeta primers. Some clones are missing from TCRdb's copy, which holds only in-frame ones; the method was immunoSEQ multiplex PCR. The sample shows about 130,000 clones, around 68% of them seen only once. A word on this clone: Its target is not known.

Study findings and constraints: A later look showed TCR association rates differing by HLA locus, highest for DRB1 and lowest for HLA-C. In a later analysis, the majority of CMV-associated beta chains seemingly showed HLA restriction.

Germline V gives CDR1 MDHEN, CDR2 SYDVKM. The CDR3 length is 14 residues. With 3 bases removed from V and 5 bases from J, the gap between germline ends came to 13 bases. The source material was PBMCs. The genes are TRBV28 and TRBJ1-2; maybe TRBD1 (5 bases). This sequence originates from a man in his forties in good health and CMV-seropositive. CDR3 sequence reads: CASSFVGLGYGYTF. The CDR3 bases are TGTGCCAGCAGTTTCGTGGGGCTCGGGTATGGCTACACCTTC.